This TCR beta chain was captured in a study of blood T cell repertoires in COVID-19. The table came from immunoSEQ multiplex PCR; TCRdb's copy has only in-frame clones and leaves some out. The table shows about 150,000 clones, with about 85% occurring only once. This CDR3 has 14 amino acids. V lost 2 bases, J lost 1 base, and 9 bases lay in between. The germline V gene has CDR1 MDHEN and CDR2 SYDVKM. This chain connects TRBV28 to TRBJ2-7, with D possibly being TRBD2 (5 bases). This TCR derives from a woman between 40 and 50 years old with active or convalescent COVID-19. Material for sequencing was peripheral blood. As DNA, the CDR3 is TGTGCCAGCAGTTTACAGCGGTGGTCCTACGAGCAGTACTTC. It codes for CASSLQRWSYEQYF.